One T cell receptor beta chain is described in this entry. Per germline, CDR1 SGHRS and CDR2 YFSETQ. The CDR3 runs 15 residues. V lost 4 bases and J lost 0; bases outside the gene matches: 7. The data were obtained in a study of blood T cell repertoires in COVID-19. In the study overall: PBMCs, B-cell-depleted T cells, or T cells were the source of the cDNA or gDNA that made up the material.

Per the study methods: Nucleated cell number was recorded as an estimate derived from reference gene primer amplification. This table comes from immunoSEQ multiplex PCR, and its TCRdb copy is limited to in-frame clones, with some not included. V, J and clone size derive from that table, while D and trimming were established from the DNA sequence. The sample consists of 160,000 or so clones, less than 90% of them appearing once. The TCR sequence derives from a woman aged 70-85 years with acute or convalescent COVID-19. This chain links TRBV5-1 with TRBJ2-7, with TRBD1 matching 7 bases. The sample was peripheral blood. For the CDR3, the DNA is TGCGCCAGCAGCGGGCGACAGGGAGTCTCCTACGAGCAGTACTTC. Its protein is CASSGRQGVSYEQYF.